This is a list of T cell receptor beta chains from one sample in a study of blood T cell repertoires in COVID-19. Using immunoSEQ multiplex PCR, the repertoire was profiled, and TCRdb retains in-frame clones only, with some absent. The sample lists about 140,000 clones; approximately 78% were seen once. Sequencing input: peripheral blood. These receptors were obtained from a woman aged 80 or over with acute or convalescent COVID-19. Both conserved end residues are part of each CDR3. Fields, in order: clone size, J gene, V gene, D gene, CDR3 protein, CDR3 DNA. A D gene is named only where the DNA matches it firmly. Clone size is not always given. Where it is, it says once, few, many or a class for expanded clones.

abundance: .
j_gene: TRBJ2-5
v_gene: TRBV4-2
d_gene: TRBD2
CDR3aa: CASSHSGRAGETQYF
CDR3nt: TGTGCCAGCAGCCATAGCGGGAGGGCCGGGGAGACCCAGTACTTC

abundance: .
j_gene: TRBJ1-4
v_gene: TRBV7-2
d_gene: .
CDR3aa: CASSLDGTNEKLFF
CDR3nt: TGTGCCAGCAGCTTAGACGGTACTAATGAAAAACTGTTTTTT

abundance: once
j_gene: TRBJ2-5
v_gene: TRBV6-6
d_gene: TRBD1
CDR3aa: CASSYGTGGSETQYF
CDR3nt: TGTGCCAGCAGTTACGGGACAGGGGGCAGCGAGACCCAGTACTTC

abundance: .
j_gene: TRBJ1-2
v_gene: TRBV4-1
d_gene: .
CDR3aa: CASSQGGIVANYGYTF
CDR3nt: TGCGCCAGCAGCCAGGGGGGGATTGTGGCTAACTATGGCTACACCTTC

abundance: .
j_gene: TRBJ2-4
v_gene: TRBV7-2
d_gene: .
CDR3aa: CASSLGGAGKNIQYF
CDR3nt: TGTGCCAGCAGCTTAGGAGGCGCGGGAAAAAACATTCAGTACTTC

abundance: .
j_gene: TRBJ1-2
v_gene: TRBV29-1
d_gene: TRBD1
CDR3aa: CSVRTGVVGYTF
CDR3nt: TGCAGCGTGCGGACAGGGGTGGTCGGCTACACCTTC

abundance: .
j_gene: TRBJ2-5
v_gene: TRBV4-1
d_gene: TRBD2
CDR3aa: CASSQRPGLAGGELQETQYF
CDR3nt: TGCGCCAGCAGCCAGAGACCGGGACTAGCGGGAGGCGAACTACAAGAGACCCAGTACTTC

abundance: .
j_gene: TRBJ2-3
v_gene: TRBV5-5
d_gene: TRBD2
CDR3aa: CASSLEAGDGDTQYF
CDR3nt: TGTGCCAGCAGCTTGGAAGCGGGGGATGGGGATACGCAGTATTTT

abundance: .
j_gene: TRBJ1-2
v_gene: TRBV11-2
d_gene: .
CDR3aa: CASSLGSGGYGYTF
CDR3nt: TGTGCCAGCAGCTTAGGGTCTGGCGGGTATGGCTACACCTTC

abundance: .
j_gene: TRBJ1-1
v_gene: TRBV5-1
d_gene: .
CDR3aa: CASSWSPRGTEAFF
CDR3nt: TGCGCCAGCAGCTGGAGTCCCCGGGGCACTGAAGCTTTCTTT

abundance: .
j_gene: TRBJ2-1
v_gene: TRBV24-1
d_gene: .
CDR3aa: CATSDPGVTEQFF
CDR3nt: TGTGCCACCAGTGATCCGGGAGTTACTGAGCAGTTCTTC

abundance: .
j_gene: TRBJ2-3
v_gene: TRBV4-2
d_gene: TRBD1
CDR3aa: CASSPRTGRPDTQYF
CDR3nt: TGTGCCAGCAGCCCACGGACAGGGCGTCCAGATACGCAGTATTTT

abundance: .
j_gene: TRBJ1-6
v_gene: TRBV3-1/TRBV3-2
d_gene: TRBD1
CDR3aa: CASSSRDRDSPLHF
CDR3nt: TGTGCCAGCAGCTCCCGGGACAGGGATTCACCCCTCCACTTT

abundance: .
j_gene: TRBJ1-3
v_gene: TRBV28
d_gene: .
CDR3aa: CASRRGGPSGNTIYF
CDR3nt: TGTGCCAGCAGACGGGGGGGCCCCTCTGGAAACACCATATATTTT

abundance: .
j_gene: TRBJ2-4
v_gene: TRBV2
d_gene: .
CDR3aa: CASSGQTGDIQYF
CDR3nt: TGTGCCAGCAGTGGACAGACGGGGGACATTCAGTACTTC

abundance: .
j_gene: TRBJ1-5
v_gene: TRBV12-3/TRBV12-4
d_gene: .
CDR3aa: CASLGDIQPQHF
CDR3nt: TGTGCCAGCCTTGGGGACATCCAGCCCCAGCATTTT

abundance: .
j_gene: TRBJ2-1
v_gene: TRBV11-2
d_gene: TRBD2
CDR3aa: CASSVTSGRRIEQFF
CDR3nt: TGTGCCAGCAGCGTAACTAGCGGGAGAAGGATTGAGCAGTTCTTC

abundance: .
j_gene: TRBJ1-6
v_gene: TRBV7-3
d_gene: .
CDR3aa: CASSLTGTNSPLHF
CDR3nt: TGTGCCAGCAGCTTAACGGGGACAAATTCACCCCTCCACTTT

abundance: .
j_gene: TRBJ2-1
v_gene: TRBV18
d_gene: .
CDR3aa: CASSSKGVSLNNEQFF
CDR3nt: TGTGCCAGCTCGAGCAAGGGGGTATCCCTAAACAATGAGCAGTTCTTC

abundance: .
j_gene: TRBJ2-1
v_gene: TRBV7-3
d_gene: TRBD1
CDR3aa: CASSQGSDRGLKQFF
CDR3nt: TGTGCCAGCAGCCAAGGGTCGGACAGGGGTTTAAAGCAGTTCTTC

abundance: .
j_gene: TRBJ1-2
v_gene: TRBV2
d_gene: .
CDR3aa: CASSLGYTF
CDR3nt: TGTGCCAGCAGCCTTGGCTACACCTTC

abundance: .
j_gene: TRBJ2-2
v_gene: TRBV6-5
d_gene: .
CDR3aa: CASNRDRSTGELFF
CDR3nt: TGTGCCAGCAACAGGGATCGCTCCACCGGGGAGCTGTTTTTT

abundance: .
j_gene: TRBJ2-1
v_gene: TRBV5-4
d_gene: .
CDR3aa: CASSYTPSSYNEQFF
CDR3nt: TGTGCCAGCAGCTACACGCCTAGCTCCTACAATGAGCAGTTCTTC

abundance: .
j_gene: TRBJ2-7
v_gene: TRBV11-2
d_gene: TRBD2
CDR3aa: CASSKRDGYEQYF
CDR3nt: TGTGCCAGCAGCAAGCGGGACGGCTACGAGCAGTACTTC

abundance: .
j_gene: TRBJ2-7
v_gene: TRBV20-1
d_gene: .
CDR3aa: CSASWGHGVYEQYF
CDR3nt: TGCAGTGCCAGTTGGGGGCATGGAGTCTACGAGCAGTACTTC

abundance: .
j_gene: TRBJ2-5
v_gene: TRBV7-9
d_gene: TRBD1
CDR3aa: CASSAGTGETQYF
CDR3nt: TGTGCCAGCAGCGCAGGGACAGGGGAGACCCAGTACTTC

abundance: few
j_gene: TRBJ1-6
v_gene: TRBV27
d_gene: .
CDR3aa: CASSPTGWYGYNSPLHF
CDR3nt: TGTGCCAGCAGTCCCACGGGGTGGTACGGATATAATTCACCCCTCCACTTT

abundance: few
j_gene: TRBJ1-1
v_gene: TRBV5-4
d_gene: TRBD1
CDR3aa: CASSRDRVYGTEAFF
CDR3nt: TGTGCCAGCAGTCGGGACAGGGTGTATGGGACTGAAGCTTTCTTT

abundance: .
j_gene: TRBJ2-3
v_gene: TRBV6-4
d_gene: TRBD2
CDR3aa: CASSDLAGGPLDTQYF
CDR3nt: TGTGCCAGCAGTGATCTAGCGGGAGGGCCATTAGATACGCAGTATTTT

abundance: few
j_gene: TRBJ2-2
v_gene: TRBV11-2
d_gene: TRBD2
CDR3aa: CASSLLGGTTHTGELFF
CDR3nt: TGTGCCAGCAGCCTCCTAGGTGGGACTACCCACACCGGGGAGCTGTTTTTT

abundance: .
j_gene: TRBJ2-7
v_gene: TRBV30
d_gene: TRBD1
CDR3aa: CAWPPGQGVYEQYF
CDR3nt: TGTGCCTGGCCCCCGGGACAGGGGGTTTACGAGCAGTACTTC

abundance: .
j_gene: TRBJ2-7
v_gene: TRBV24-1
d_gene: TRBD1
CDR3aa: CANTSGGQADLSYEQYF
CDR3nt: TGTGCCAATACGTCTGGAGGACAGGCCGATCTTTCCTACGAGCAGTACTTC

abundance: few
j_gene: TRBJ2-3
v_gene: TRBV6-5
d_gene: TRBD1
CDR3aa: CATSTGGSSTDTQYF
CDR3nt: TGTGCCACCTCAACAGGGGGGTCTAGCACAGATACGCAGTATTTT

abundance: .
j_gene: TRBJ1-3
v_gene: TRBV11-2
d_gene: .
CDR3aa: CASSLVAGEGGNTIYF
CDR3nt: TGTGCCAGCAGCTTAGTGGCGGGAGAAGGTGGAAACACCATATATTTT

abundance: .
j_gene: TRBJ2-7
v_gene: TRBV6-1
d_gene: .
CDR3aa: CASSDTPLAYEQYF
CDR3nt: TGTGCCAGCAGTGATACTCCGTTGGCCTACGAGCAGTACTTC

abundance: .
j_gene: TRBJ2-1
v_gene: TRBV29-1
d_gene: .
CDR3aa: CSVGTGTHTYNEQFF
CDR3nt: TGCAGCGTTGGGACCGGGACACATACCTACAATGAGCAGTTCTTC

abundance: .
j_gene: TRBJ2-7
v_gene: TRBV4-1
d_gene: TRBD2
CDR3aa: CASSPLAGGTYEQYF
CDR3nt: TGCGCCAGCAGCCCCCTAGCGGGGGGCACCTACGAGCAGTACTTC

abundance: once
j_gene: TRBJ2-3
v_gene: TRBV27
d_gene: .
CDR3aa: CASSPRDSPQRADTQYF
CDR3nt: TGTGCCAGCAGTCCCCGGGACTCCCCCCAAAGGGCAGATACGCAGTATTTT

abundance: .
j_gene: TRBJ1-5
v_gene: TRBV7-8
d_gene: TRBD1
CDR3aa: CASSPRQGLGSNQPQHF
CDR3nt: TGTGCCAGCAGCCCACGACAGGGCTTAGGAAGCAATCAGCCCCAGCATTTT

abundance: .
j_gene: TRBJ1-6
v_gene: TRBV27
d_gene: TRBD1
CDR3aa: CASSLNRGNSPLHF
CDR3nt: TGTGCCAGCAGTTTGAACAGGGGTAATTCACCCCTCCACTTT

abundance: .
j_gene: TRBJ2-7
v_gene: TRBV12-3/TRBV12-4
d_gene: .
CDR3aa: CASSLIAYEQYF
CDR3nt: TGTGCCAGCAGTTTAATCGCCTACGAGCAGTACTTC

abundance: .
j_gene: TRBJ2-3
v_gene: TRBV2
d_gene: TRBD2
CDR3aa: CASSGWWGGDTDTQYF
CDR3nt: TGTGCCAGCAGTGGTTGGTGGGGGGGGGACACAGATACGCAGTATTTT

abundance: .
j_gene: TRBJ1-1
v_gene: TRBV3-1/TRBV3-2
d_gene: .
CDR3aa: CASSRDSGNTEAFF
CDR3nt: TGTGCCAGCAGCCGAGACAGCGGGAACACTGAAGCTTTCTTT

abundance: .
j_gene: TRBJ2-2
v_gene: TRBV30
d_gene: .
CDR3aa: CALALGLKFTGELFF
CDR3nt: TGTGCCTTAGCCCTGGGACTGAAGTTTACCGGGGAGCTGTTTTTT

abundance: .
j_gene: TRBJ1-1
v_gene: TRBV6-5
d_gene: .
CDR3aa: CASSYSTGQAFF
CDR3nt: TGTGCCAGCAGTTACTCGACAGGTCAGGCTTTCTTT